This T cell receptor beta chain comes out of a study of cytomegalovirus exposure and HLA in healthy donors. The overall study: Early release data held around 80 million unique TCRs from HLA-typed donors. Study-wide results and caveats: Versus the approximately 700-donor mean, an Asian-associated ancestry cluster reportedly showed fewer N-insertions in a later analysis.

PCR was performed using 60 Vbeta and 13 Jbeta primers. This table comes from immunoSEQ multiplex PCR, and its TCRdb copy is limited to in-frame clones, with some not included. Among fewer than 200,000 clones, under 90% were seen once, and the ten largest hold around 1.5%. As regards this clone: Antigen specificity is unknown.

Trimming removed 4 bases from V and 1 base from J, with 10 bases in between. This CDR3 contains 13 residues. Germline V gene data show CDR1 as SQVTM and CDR2 as ANQGSEA. The specimen sequenced was PBMCs. This chain uses TRBV29-1 with TRBJ1-1, with D perhaps matching TRBD1 (5 bases). This receptor was obtained from a male donor in good health and CMV-seronegative. The CDR3 region is CSVVQGPNTEAFF. The CDR3 region has the DNA TGCAGCGTTGTTCAGGGCCCGAACACTGAAGCTTTCTTT.